The 23 T cell receptor beta chains in this list originate from one sample, sequenced in a study of glioma-infiltrating T cells after dendritic cell vaccination. Sequencing used immunoSEQ multiplex PCR; TCRdb keeps in-frame clones, though not all of them. The sample consists of fewer than 45,000 clones, roughly 79% of them appearing once. This specimen consisted of blood, obtained before dendritic cell vaccination. The receptors shown here come from a human donor with glioblastoma.

V and J are TRBV28 and TRBJ1-3; no clear D gene. The germline gives CDR1 MDHEN, CDR2 SYDVKM. V was cut by 3 bases and J by 0 bases, with 6 bases left in between. The length of the CDR3 is 14 residues. CDR3 bases: TGTGCCAGCAGTTTCGGAGGCTCTGGAAACACCATATATTTT. Residues: CASSFGGSGNTIYF.

The CDR3: CASSLREENEKLFF. DNA for the CDR3: TGTGCCAGCAGCTTACGGGAGGAAAATGAAAAACTGTTTTTT. This chain connects TRBV7-9 to TRBJ1-4; D not certain. The length of the CDR3 is 14 residues. Deletions cut 2 bases from V and 5 bases from J, with 9 bases between. Germline loops: CDR1 SEHNR, CDR2 FQNEAQ (reference sequence). The full variable domain, with the rest looked up from reference TRBV7-9 and TRBJ1-4, is DTGVSQNPRHKITKRGQNVTFRCDPISEHNRLYWYRQTLGQGPEFLTYFQNEAQLEKSRLLSDRFSAERPKGSFSTLEIQRTEQGDSAMYLCASSLREENEKLFFGSGTQLSVL.

The chain links TRBV7-2 to TRBJ2-5, with 10 bases fitting TRBD2. From germline, CDR1 is SGHTA and CDR2 FQGNSA. The J segment lost 7 bases and the V segment lost 0 bases, leaving 11 bases of the junction unmatched. This CDR3 has 17 amino acids. The CDR3 DNA reads as TGTGCCAGCAGCTTAGCGATAAGCGGGGGGGCCGGTGGGACCCAGTACTTC. Residues: CASSLAISGGAGGTQYF.

The gene calls are TRBV5-1 and TRBJ1-2; TRBD1 might be the D (5 bases). Germline CDR1 is SGHRS and CDR2 is YFSETQ. With 0 bases removed from V and 6 bases from J, the gap between germline ends came to 9 bases. The length of the CDR3 is 13 residues. In DNA, the CDR3 is TGCGCCAGCAGCTTGGTCGCAGGGCATGGCTACACCTTC. Residues: CASSLVAGHGYTF. The full variable domain, completed using reference TRBV5-1 and TRBJ1-2, is KAGVTQTPRYLIKTRGQQVTLSCSPISGHRSVSWYQQTPGQGLQFLFEYFSETQRNKGNFPGRFSGRQFSNSRSEMNVSTLELGDSALYLCASSLVAGHGYTFGSGTRLTVV.

This rearrangement joins TRBV19 to TRBJ2-5, with a tentative D call TRBD1 (6 bases). Germline lookup yields CDR1 LNHDA and CDR2 SQIVND (reference sequence). The CDR3 totals 14 residues. The ends were cut back, 5 bases at V and 2 bases at J, with 12 bases in the middle. CDR3 nucleotide sequence: TGTGCCAGTAGTCCGTGGACAGATCAAGAGACCCAGTACTTC. It specifies CASSPWTDQETQYF.

This clone was observed once. This chain connects TRBV4-1 to TRBJ2-6; 8 bases are a match to TRBD1. This CDR3 is 18 amino acids long. The junction had 15 bases not matched to a gene; V was cut back by 11 bases and J by 0 bases. The germline gives CDR1 MGHRA, CDR2 YSYEKL. The CDR3 sequence is CAATGGQGAYSGANVLTF. CDR3 DNA: TGCGCCGCGACTGGGGGGCAGGGGGCTTACTCTGGGGCCAACGTCCTGACTTTC.

The chain carries TRBV13 and TRBJ2-5; 15 bases match TRBD2. With 5 bases clipped from V and 5 bases from J, the junction kept 12 bases outside the gene matches. Germline CDR1 reads PRHDT; CDR2 reads FYEKMQ (reference sequence). This CDR3 has 18 amino acids. CDR3 loop: CASSTRTSGGALWETQYF. DNA of the CDR3: TGTGCCAGCAGCACCCGGACTAGCGGGGGGGCCCTCTGGGAGACCCAGTACTTC.

The genes are TRBV13 and TRBJ2-5; D call uncertain. Per the germline V gene, CDR1 is PRHDT and CDR2 is FYEKMQ (reference sequence). V lost 1 base and J 5 bases, leaving 8 bases between the germline ends. The CDR3 sequence is 13 residues long. CDR3 sequence: CASSLERQETQYF. The DNA of the CDR3 is TGTGCCAGCAGCTTAGAGAGGCAGGAGACCCAGTACTTC.

The chain recombines TRBV19 with TRBJ1-5; no reliable D call. The CDR3 sequence is 14 residues long. From germline, CDR1 is LNHDA and CDR2 SQIVND (reference sequence). V dropped 3 bases and J dropped 6 bases, with 12 bases sitting between them. This CDR3 reads CASSIFRSGQPQHF. In nucleotides, the CDR3 is TGTGCCAGTAGTATCTTCAGATCGGGTCAGCCCCAGCATTTT.

This clone was seen only a few times. This chain links TRBV5-4 with TRBJ2-1, with D maybe TRBD1 (6 bases). The CDR3 has 15 residues. V was trimmed by 4 bases and J by 3 bases, leaving 14 bases between them. Germline CDR1 is SGHNT and CDR2 is YYREEE (reference sequence). CDR3: CASSPLDRGYNEQFF. The DNA of the CDR3 is TGTGCCAGCAGCCCGTTGGACAGAGGCTACAATGAGCAGTTCTTC.

The chain uses TRBV30 and TRBJ1-4, with TRBD1 identical over 7 bases. The CDR3 consists of 14 residues. From germline, CDR1 is GTSNPN and CDR2 SVGIG (reference sequence). Unmatched junction bases numbered 10, after V lost 6 bases and J lost 6 bases. CDR3: CACNRGQEDEKLFF. CDR3 nucleotide sequence: TGTGCCTGCAATAGAGGACAGGAGGATGAAAAACTGTTTTTT.

The chain is built from TRBV19 and TRBJ1-5; no reliable D call. Looked up from germline, CDR1 is LNHDA and CDR2 is SQIVND (reference sequence). This CDR3 has 15 amino acids. Trimming took 7 bases from V and 6 from J, leaving 19 bases between them. The CDR3 sequence: CASTTNEVFSQPQHF. DNA of the CDR3: TGTGCCAGTACTACCAACGAGGTTTTTAGTCAGCCCCAGCATTTT. Supplemented by reference TRBV19 and TRBJ1-5, the full variable domain reads DGGITQSPKYLFRKEGQNVTLSCEQNLNHDAMYWYRQDPGQGLRLIYYSQIVNDFQKGDIAEGYSVSREKKESFPLTVTSAQKNPTAFYLCASTTNEVFSQPQHFGDGTRLSIL.

The genes are TRBV5-1 and TRBJ2-1, with D possibly matching TRBD1 (6 bases). The germline V gene encodes CDR1 SGHRS and CDR2 YFSETQ. The CDR3 loop spans 17 amino acids. The V gene lost 4 bases and the J gene lost 5 bases, with 22 bases spanning the gap. The CDR3 DNA is TGCGCCAGCAGCCGCGGAACCGGGACACAAGTTAACAATGAGCAGTTCTTC. Its translation: CASSRGTGTQVNNEQFF.

The chain combines TRBV5-6 with TRBJ1-1, with D possibly matching TRBD1 (5 bases). Trimming pared 2 bases from V and 7 bases from J, leaving 15 bases between. This CDR3 spans 14 amino acids. CDR1 and CDR2 (germline): SGHDT, YYEEEE. This CDR3 is CASSFLGEGSEAFF. CDR3 DNA sequence: TGTGCCAGCAGCTTCTTGGGGGAGGGCAGTGAAGCTTTCTTT.

The chain uses TRBV7-2 and TRBJ2-3; D may be TRBD2 (7 bases). With 8 bases removed from V and 4 bases from J, the gap between germline ends came to 16 bases. The CDR3 length is 14 residues. CDR1 and CDR2 (germline): SGHTA, FQGNSA. The CDR3 region is CASGGGPFADTQYF. The CDR3 DNA reads as TGTGCCAGCGGCGGGGGCCCCTTCGCAGATACGCAGTATTTT.

The chain carries TRBV11-2 and TRBJ1-1, with 7 bases aligning to TRBD1. The trim removed 6 bases at V and 3 bases at J, leaving 10 bases unmatched. The CDR3 length is 15 residues. Germline values: CDR1 SGHAT, CDR2 FQNNGV. The CDR3 nucleotides are TGTGCCAGCAGAGACAGGGCAGGGTGGGACACTGAAGCTTTCTTT. Its protein is CASRDRAGWDTEAFF.

V is TRBV15 and J is TRBJ1-1; perhaps TRBD1 as D (5 bases). Per the germline V gene, CDR1 is LNHNV and CDR2 is YYDKDF (reference sequence). The CDR3 is 13 residues long. The V and J ends lost 7 bases and 7 bases respectively, with 16 bases between them. The CDR3 DNA reads as TGTGCCACCACCCATCTGGAAGGGGATGAAGCTTTCTTT. Its translation is CATTHLEGDEAFF.

This clone was seen a handful of times. This chain connects TRBV29-1 to TRBJ1-1; 8 bases map to TRBD1. The V gene's germline CDR1 is SQVTM and CDR2 ANQGSEA. Trimming removed 7 bases from V and 4 bases from J; junction bases left unmatched: 8. The CDR3 is 13 amino acids. CDR3: CSARGQGSTEAFF. DNA of the CDR3: TGCAGCGCTCGAGGACAGGGAAGCACTGAAGCTTTCTTT. Full variable domain (rest looked up from reference TRBV29-1 and TRBJ1-1): SAVISQKPSRDICQRGTSLTIQCQVDSQVTMMFWYRQQPGQSLTLIATANQGSEATYESGFVIDKFPISRPNLTFSTLTVSNMSPEDSSIYLCSARGQGSTEAFFGQGTRLTVV.

V usage is TRBV6-1 and J usage is TRBJ2-5, with D possibly TRBD2 on 6 matching bases. CDR3 length equals 15 residues. From germline, CDR1 is MNHNS and CDR2 SASEGT. Trimming removed 2 bases at V and 4 bases at J, with 14 bases between. The CDR3 is CASSEQGIGGETQYF. Written as DNA, the CDR3 is TGTGCCAGCAGTGAACAGGGAATCGGGGGAGAGACCCAGTACTTC.

Comments on this clone: The sample carries other DNA sequences with the same CDR3. This chain joins TRBV5-1 and TRBJ1-5; TRBD1 matches 8 bases. Germline values: CDR1 SGHRS, CDR2 YFSETQ. The junction had 5 bases not matched to a gene; V was cut back by 2 bases and J by 4 bases. The CDR3 length is 15 residues. DNA for the CDR3: TGCGCCAGCAGCTTAGGAACAGGGGGTAATCAGCCCCAGCATTTT. Protein sequence: CASSLGTGGNQPQHF.

The chain couples TRBV14 to TRBJ2-1; TRBD2 matches 9 bases. The CDR3 sequence is 17 residues long. V dropped 3 bases and J dropped 7; count of bases not matched to a gene: 13. Germline V gene data show CDR1 as SGHDN and CDR2 as FVKESK. The DNA for the CDR3 is TGTGCCAGCAGCCACGATAGGAGATGGACTAGCGTGAATGAGCAGTTCTTC. Encoded protein: CASSHDRRWTSVNEQFF.

CDR3 bases: TGTGCCAGCAGCCCAGGGACAGTCTACACAGATACGCAGTATTTT. Translating it yields CASSPGTVYTDTQYF. The chain couples TRBV7-6 to TRBJ2-3; 7 nucleotides align to TRBD1. The junction had 7 bases not matched to a gene; V was cut back by 5 bases and J by 2 bases. Germline V gene sequence: CDR1 SGHVS, CDR2 FNYEAQ. The CDR3 extends over 15 amino acids.

This chain links TRBV6-6 with TRBJ2-3; possible D gene TRBD2, 5 bases. The CDR3 consists of 12 residues. Trimming pared 6 bases from V and 6 bases from J, leaving 10 bases between. Germline V CDR1 and CDR2: MNHNY, SVGAGI (reference sequence). The CDR3 coding sequence is TGTGCCAGCAGCTCCGTAGCGGATACGCAGTATTTT. This codes for CASSSVADTQYF.